The T cell receptor beta chain described here comes from a study of T cell repertoires in cytomegalovirus infection (dated by TCRdb to between 2018 and 2020). In terms of the full investigation: Peptide stimulations targeted recently identified HLA-C-restricted CMV epitopes, whose presentation resists viral immunomodulation, together with well-studied HLA-B-restricted epitopes. The HLA type of each donor mattered for the analysis, because public TCR beta signatures pointed to carriage of CMV infection along with the matching HLA type.

CDR1 is given as MNHEY and CDR2 as SMNVEV, both from the germline V gene (reference sequence). Germline trimming amounts to 3 bases on V and 5 bases on J, with 8 as the count of junction bases outside the gene matches. Spanning cysteine to phenylalanine, the CDR3 consists of 15 amino acids. The only DNA kept is the CDR3, 45 bases in frame from the first base. The sequencer listed for this sample is Illumina HiSeq 1500. The public reads were reanalyzed by TCRdb: fastp trimming at Q25, MiXCR alignment, in-frame beta chains only. A single entry per CDR3 protein holds the most common genes and DNA from its merged rows. For this sample the table gives around 900,000 distinct CDR3 sequences, of which 30% to 40% were detected only once. The top ten hold over 12% of the sample. Remarks on this clonotype: It lacks a known antigen. Base qualities are missing; no much larger clone stands one base away.

Points the paper makes about the study in general: The ex vivo response was dominated by HLA-C-restricted CMV-specific TCR beta clonotypes, which also provided the single most frequent clonotype in two of eight donors. In both this cohort and an independent cohort of several hundred donors, the cumulative frequency of public TCR beta family members distinguished carriers of CMV infection plus the relevant HLA type.

The treatment or condition label of this sample denotes: in vitro stimulation with specific CMV peptide epitopes to enrich CMV-specific T cells. The clonotype was recovered from a human donor in good health (CMV status not recorded). Some clones in this sample may be carry-over from other donors' samples. This specimen was cultured CD8+ T cells from PBMCs, taken from culture after CMV antigen stimulation. Recombination joined TRBV27 with TRBJ2-7; a stretch of 9 junction bases matches TRBD1. At the DNA level, the sequence is TGTGCCAGCAGTTTTTTCGGACAGGGGTGGAACGAGCAGTACTTC. The encoded protein is CASSFFGQGWNEQYF.